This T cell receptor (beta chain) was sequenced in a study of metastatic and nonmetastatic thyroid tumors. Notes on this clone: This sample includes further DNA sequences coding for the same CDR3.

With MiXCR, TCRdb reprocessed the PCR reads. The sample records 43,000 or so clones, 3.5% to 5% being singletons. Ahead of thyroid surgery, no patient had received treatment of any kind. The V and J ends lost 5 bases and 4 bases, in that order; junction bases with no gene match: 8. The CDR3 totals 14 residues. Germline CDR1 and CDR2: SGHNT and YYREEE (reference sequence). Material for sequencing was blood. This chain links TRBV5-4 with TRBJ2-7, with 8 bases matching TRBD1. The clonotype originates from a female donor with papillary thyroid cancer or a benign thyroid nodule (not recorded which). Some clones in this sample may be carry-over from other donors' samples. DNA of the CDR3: TGTGCCAGCAGGTCGACAGGGGACTTGTACGAGCAGTACTTC. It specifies CASRSTGDLYEQYF.